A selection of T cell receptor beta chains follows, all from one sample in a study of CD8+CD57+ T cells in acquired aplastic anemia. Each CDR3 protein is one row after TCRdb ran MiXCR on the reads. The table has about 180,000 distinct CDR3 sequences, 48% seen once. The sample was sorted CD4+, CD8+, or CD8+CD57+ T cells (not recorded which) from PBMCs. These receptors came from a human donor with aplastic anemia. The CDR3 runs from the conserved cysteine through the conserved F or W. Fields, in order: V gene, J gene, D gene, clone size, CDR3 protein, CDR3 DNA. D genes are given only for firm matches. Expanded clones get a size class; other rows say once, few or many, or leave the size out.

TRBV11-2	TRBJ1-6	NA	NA	CASSLGEGRAPLHF	TGTGCCAGCAGCTTAGGGGAGGGAAGGGCACCCCTCCACTTT
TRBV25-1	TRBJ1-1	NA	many	CASSESGKNTEAFF	TGTGCCAGCAGTGAATCGGGAAAGAACACTGAAGCTTTCTTT
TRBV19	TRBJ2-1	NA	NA	CASSIGRGPQDEQFF	TGTGCCAGTAGTATAGGCAGGGGTCCCCAAGATGAGCAGTTCTTC
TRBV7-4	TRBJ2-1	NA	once	CASTIHNEQFF	TGTGCCAGCACCATACACAATGAGCAGTTCTTC
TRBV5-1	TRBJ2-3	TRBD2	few	CASSLLAGGGDTQYF	TGCGCCAGCAGCTTACTAGCGGGGGGGGGCGATACGCAGTATTTT
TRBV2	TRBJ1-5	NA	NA	CASHDSHSNQPQHF	TGTGCCAGCCACGACAGTCATAGCAATCAGCCCCAGCATTTT
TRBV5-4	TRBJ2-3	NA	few	CASSLAGRGELGTDTQYF	TGTGCCAGCAGCCTGGCCGGGCGCGGGGAATTGGGCACAGATACGCAGTATTTT
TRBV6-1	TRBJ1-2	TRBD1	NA	CASSGTGMDGYTF	TGTGCCAGCAGTGGGACAGGGATGGATGGCTACACCTTC
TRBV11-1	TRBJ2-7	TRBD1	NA	CASSLTTGAFVYEQYF	TGTGCCAGCAGCTTAACGACAGGGGCCTTTGTTTACGAGCAGTACTTC
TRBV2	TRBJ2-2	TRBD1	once	CASSESWDSITGELFF	TGTGCCAGCAGTGAGAGTTGGGACAGTATCACCGGGGAGCTGTTTTTT
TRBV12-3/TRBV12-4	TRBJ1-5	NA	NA	CASKKEGGSNQPQHF	TGTGCCAGCAAAAAAGAAGGGGGAAGCAATCAGCCCCAGCATTTT
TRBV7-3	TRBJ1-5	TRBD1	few	CASSAGQGNQPQHF	TGTGCCAGCAGCGCTGGACAGGGCAATCAGCCCCAGCATTTT
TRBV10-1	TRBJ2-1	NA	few	CASSGGSGSYNEQFF	TGCGCCAGCAGTGGGGGATCGGGCTCCTACAATGAGCAGTTCTTC